This T cell receptor (beta chain) came from a study of T-cell reconstitution after alpha-beta-depleted transplantation in children. The CDR3 consists of 12 residues. With 6 bases removed from V and 8 bases from J, the gap between germline ends came to 17 bases. Germline CDR1 is SQVTM and CDR2 is ANQGSEA. The TCRbeta library incorporated unique molecular identifiers. MiXCR was run by TCRdb on the PCR reads, yielding one entry per CDR3 protein. The sample holds approximately 980,000 distinct CDR3 sequences; about 29% are singletons and the top ten take more than 25%. This specimen consisted of PBMCs, mostly from graft donor cells, obtained 360 days after TCRalphabeta/CD19-depleted stem cell transplant. This clonotype was obtained from a boy in the first two years of life who had a stem cell transplant for SCID, so the T cells may come from the graft donor. The gene calls are TRBV29-1 and TRBJ2-7; the D call may be TRBD1 or TRBD2 (5 bases each). CDR3 region: CSVGDVSRKQYF. CDR3 nucleotide sequence: TGCAGCGTGGGGGACGTAAGCAGAAAGCAGTACTTC.